This T cell receptor beta chain was recovered during a study of T cells in Graves' hyperthyroidism and ophthalmopathy. A few counts support this clonotype. Using RNA transcripts as the source, TCR beta CDR3 regions were amplified. RT-PCR in the first round (using the HTBI primer set) targeted the TCR CDR3. TCRdb fed the multiplex PCR reads into MiXCR, producing one record per CDR3 protein. The table shows around 450,000 distinct CDR3 sequences, with roughly 15% occurring only once. The CDR3 is 16 residues long. Trimming removed 6 bases from V and 6 bases from J; junction bases left unmatched: 14. This clonotype was sampled from a woman younger than 35 with Graves' hyperthyroidism. Sequences were obtained from blood. The chain has TRBV12-3 or TRBV12-4 and TRBJ1-1; 9 bases are shared with TRBD1. CDR3 amino acids: CASRANTGGAPSEAFF. As DNA, the CDR3 is TGTGCCAGCAGGGCCAACACAGGGGGCGCGCCCTCTGAAGCTTTCTTT.